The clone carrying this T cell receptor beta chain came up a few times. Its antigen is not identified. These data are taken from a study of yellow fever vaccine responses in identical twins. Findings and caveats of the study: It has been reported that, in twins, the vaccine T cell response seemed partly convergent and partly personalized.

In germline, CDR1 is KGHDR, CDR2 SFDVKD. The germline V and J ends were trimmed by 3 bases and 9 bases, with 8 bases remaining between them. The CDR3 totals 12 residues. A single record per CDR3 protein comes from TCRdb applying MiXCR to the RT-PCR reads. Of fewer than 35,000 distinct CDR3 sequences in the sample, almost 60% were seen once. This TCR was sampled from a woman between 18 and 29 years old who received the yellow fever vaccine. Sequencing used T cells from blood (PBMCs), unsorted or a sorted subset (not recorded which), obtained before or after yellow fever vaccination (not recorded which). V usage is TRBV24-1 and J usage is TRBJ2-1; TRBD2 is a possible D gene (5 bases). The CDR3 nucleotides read TGTGCCACCAGTGATCGGGGTGGTGAGCAGTTCTTC. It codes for CATSDRGGEQFF.